What follows are 3 T cell receptor beta chains derived from one specimen sequenced in a study of T cells in Graves' hyperthyroidism and ophthalmopathy. Authors of the study amplified TCR beta CDR3 regions from RNA transcripts. The TCR CDR3 was amplified in a first-round RT-PCR using the HTBI primer set. Each CDR3 protein is one row after TCRdb ran MiXCR on the multiplex PCR reads. The sample contains 650,000 to 750,000 distinct CDR3 sequences, about 14% of which appear only once. Sequenced: blood. The source of these receptors is a woman younger than 30 with Graves' hyperthyroidism.

This clonotype has a count of ten or more. The chain has TRBV12-3 or TRBV12-4 and TRBJ1-5; D unresolved. V was trimmed by 2 bases and J by 4 bases, leaving 6 bases between them. This CDR3 comprises 13 residues. CDR3 amino acids: CASSLFRNQPQHF. The CDR3 nucleotides read TGTGCCAGCAGTTTATTCCGGAATCAGCCCCAGCATTTT.

This clonotype was picked up a small number of times. J is TRBJ2-5 and V is TRBV11-2; TRBD1 is a possible D gene (7 bases). This CDR3 is built from 16 residues. V lost 5 bases, J lost 5 bases, and 21 bases lay in between. Germline V gene data show CDR1 as SGHAT and CDR2 as FQNNGV. The CDR3 nucleotides are TGTGCCAGCAGCCTTGGACGGACAGGCCGGGGGGAGACCCAGTACTTC. Its protein product is CASSLGRTGRGETQYF.

This clonotype was recorded many times. The chain has TRBV28 and TRBJ2-7; 7 nucleotides agree with TRBD2. Trimming cost V 3 bases and J 6 bases; bases outside gene matches: 11. Germline assignment: CDR1 MDHEN and CDR2 SYDVKM. The CDR3 covers 15 residues. CDR3 DNA sequence: TGTGCCAGCAGTTTCATGGCGGGAGAGGTGCGCGAGCAGTACTTC. Protein: CASSFMAGEVREQYF.